The 12 T cell receptor beta chains reported below all come from one sample, sequenced in a study of cytotoxic CD8 clonotypes in ibrutinib-treated CLL. Assay used: immunoSEQ multiplex PCR; TCRdb lists only in-frame clones, some missing. The sample shows 200,000 to 250,000 clones, roughly 74% of them seen only once. The sequences come from PBMCs, collected after 24 months of ibrutinib treatment. Receptors originate from a human donor with chronic lymphocytic leukemia.

This clone was observed a handful of times. This chain uses TRBV27 with TRBJ2-7; 12 nucleotides match TRBD1. Per germline, CDR1 MNHEY and CDR2 SMNVEV (reference sequence). The CDR3 consists of 13 residues. The V segment lost 10 bases and the J segment 4 bases; nucleotides outside the gene matches: 5. Here the CDR3 reads CATRDRGRYEQYF. CDR3 nucleotides: TGTGCCACCCGGGACAGGGGGCGGTACGAGCAGTACTTC.

This clone was observed a few times. This CDR3 reads CATSSWGSQDTQYF. The CDR3 nucleotides are TGTGCCACCAGCAGTTGGGGATCTCAAGATACGCAGTATTTT. V gene TRBV15 combines with J gene TRBJ2-3; the D is unclear. V was trimmed by 3 bases and J by 5 bases, leaving 12 bases between them. The CDR3 length is 14 residues. In germline, CDR1 is LNHNV, CDR2 YYDKDF (reference sequence).

The chain combines TRBV28 with TRBJ2-1, with 15 bases fitting TRBD2. This CDR3 is 18 amino acids long. The ends lost 3 bases at V and 4 bases at J; junction bases unmatched: 7. The germline V gene encodes CDR1 MDHEN and CDR2 SYDVKM. The chain's CDR3 is CASSFTGTSGRWYNEQFF. CDR3 coding DNA: TGTGCCAGCAGTTTTACCGGGACTAGCGGGAGGTGGTACAATGAGCAGTTCTTC.

The rearrangement uses TRBV11-2 and TRBJ2-3; 7 nucleotides match TRBD2. Trimming removed 4 bases from V and 0 bases from J; junction bases left unmatched: 10. The CDR3 consists of 17 residues. CDR1 is SGHAT and CDR2 is FQNNGV in the germline V gene. This chain's CDR3 is CASSSRAGASSTDTQYF. The CDR3 DNA is TGTGCCAGCAGCTCGAGGGCGGGAGCGTCGAGCACAGATACGCAGTATTTT.

The rearrangement joins TRBV25-1 to TRBJ2-7; 7 bases are shared with TRBD1. The CDR3 contains 14 residues. Germline V lookup: CDR1 MGHDK, CDR2 SYGVNS. V shed 5 bases and J 4 bases; nucleotides not matched to a gene: 8. In nucleotides, the CDR3 is TGTGCCAGCAGTAGACAGGGCCCGGGGTACGAGCAGTACTTC. This sequence encodes CASSRQGPGYEQYF.

The gene calls are TRBV29-1 and TRBJ2-2; TRBD2 aligns across 9 bases. Germline-derived CDR1 and CDR2 are SQVTM and ANQGSEA. The CDR3 extends over 14 amino acids. Trimming took 6 bases from V and 6 from J; bases not matched to a gene: 8. The CDR3 protein is CSVRGLASAGELFF. The CDR3 nucleotides read TGCAGCGTGAGGGGACTAGCCAGTGCCGGGGAGCTGTTTTTT.

The chain uses TRBV18 and TRBJ2-1; D gene unclear. The V gene's germline CDR1 is KGHSH and CDR2 LQKENI. V lost 8 bases and J lost 0, with 8 bases in between. CDR3 size: 13 residues. The CDR3 spells CASTISSYNEQFF. For the CDR3, the DNA is TGTGCCAGCACCATAAGCTCCTACAATGAGCAGTTCTTC.

The chain couples TRBV27 to TRBJ2-1; the match to TRBD1 covers 8 bases. CDR3 length: 14 residues. Germline-derived CDR1 and CDR2 are MNHEY and SMNVEV (reference sequence). Trimming took 3 bases from V and 6 from J; bases not matched to a gene: 4. CDR3 bases: TGTGCCAGCAGTTTCTTCGGACAGGGCAATGAGCAGTTCTTC. This codes for CASSFFGQGNEQFF.

The chain recombines TRBV4-2 with TRBJ2-2; TRBD2 agrees at 12 bases. Germline CDR1 reads LGHNA; CDR2 reads YNFKEQ. The J segment lost 6 bases and the V segment lost 4 bases, leaving 9 bases of the junction unmatched. The CDR3 length is 17 residues. The CDR3 loop is CASSRSTSGSSSGELFF. The CDR3, as DNA: TGTGCCAGCAGCCGGTCGACTAGCGGGAGCTCGTCCGGGGAGCTGTTTTTT.

Here the CDR3 DNA reads TGCAGCGTCCCGGGACTAGCGGGAGTAGGGGCCGGGGAGCTGTTTTTT. It is translated as CSVPGLAGVGAGELFF. The chain carries TRBV29-1 and TRBJ2-2, with 14 bases lining up with TRBD2. The CDR3 totals 16 residues. Germline assignment: CDR1 SQVTM and CDR2 ANQGSEA. J gave up 6 bases and V 6 bases, and 9 bases lay outside the gene matches.

V and J are TRBV2 and TRBJ2-2; D perhaps matches TRBD1 (5 bases). This CDR3 spans 14 amino acids. Deletions cut 1 base from V and 6 bases from J, with 9 bases between. Germline values: CDR1 SNHLY, CDR2 FYNNEI. The CDR3 loop reads CASSEGRASGELFF. The DNA of the CDR3 is TGTGCCAGCAGTGAAGGCAGGGCGTCCGGGGAGCTGTTTTTT.

This clone was recorded once. The V call is TRBV27, the J call TRBJ2-1, with unresolved D. CDR1 and CDR2 from the germline V gene are MNHEY and SMNVEV (reference sequence). There are 13 residues in the CDR3. Trimming stripped 7 bases from V and 9 bases from J, with 16 bases between. Here the CDR3 DNA reads TGTGCCAGCACCCCCGTTTACTTAGGTGAGCAGTTCTTC. Its translation: CASTPVYLGEQFF.